Included here is one T cell receptor beta chain sequence, with context. As yet, its antigen is unknown. Genomic DNA of every subset was divided equally among multiple immunoSEQ plates. The method was immunoSEQ multiplex PCR; TCRdb's version includes in-frame clones alone and lacks a portion of them. The table includes millions of clones, 85% to 95% detected once. This entry is derived from a study of shared clonotypes between healthy human individuals. The study, taken as a whole, reports: Clonotype sharing among donors likely depends on sequencing depth.

The CDR3 consists of 13 residues. Germline V CDR1 and CDR2: KGHSH, LQKENI. The V and J ends lost 3 bases and 6 bases respectively, with 11 bases between them. The genes are TRBV18 and TRBJ1-2; weak D call: TRBD1 (5 bases). Sequenced input: naive CD4+ T cells sorted from blood. Indicated subset: CD45RA+ positively selected. The clonotype was recovered from a man aged 18 to 30 in good health. The CDR3 nucleotides read TGTGCCAGCTCACCTGGATTGGGGGATGGCTACACCTTC. Its translation is CASSPGLGDGYTF.